This TCR beta chain originates from a study of cytomegalovirus exposure and HLA in healthy donors. The overall study: Sequencing of 150 million to 200 million T cells in an earlier analysis found 90 million to 120 million unique TCR beta sequences. Points from the study as a whole: Three chains tied to CMV proved CMV antigen-specific in vitro.

The PCR employed 60 Vbeta primers together with 13 Jbeta primers. This table comes from immunoSEQ multiplex PCR, and its TCRdb copy is limited to in-frame clones, with some not included. The data hold around 200,000 clones, with around four fifths observed a single time. Worth noting for this clone: Its target is unknown.

V was clipped by 2 bases and J by 0 bases; unmatched bases: 4. Germline CDR1 and CDR2: MNHEY and SMNVEV (reference sequence). This CDR3 is built from 16 residues. The sequence came from an older woman in good health and CMV-seropositive. The V call is TRBV27, the J call TRBJ2-7, with TRBD2 matching over 10 bases. The material sequenced was PBMCs. CDR3 sequence (DNA): TGTGCCAGCAGTTTAAGGGCTAGCGGGAGCTCCTACGAGCAGTACTTC. Translated: CASSLRASGSSYEQYF.